This T cell receptor (beta chain) derives from a study of shared clonotypes between healthy human individuals. Study-level points and caveats: Of the naive CD4 clonotypes, roughly 5% were shared across several donors.

As concerns this clone: Its specificity is unknown.

In the study's own analysis: Filtering differed since immunoSEQ provided only junctions, with no quality scores. Sequencing was performed with immunoSEQ multiplex PCR; in TCRdb, only in-frame clones are kept and a portion is missing. The DNA was the basis for D and trimming; V, J and clone size are from that table. The sample consists of about 2.4 million clones, 90% to 95% of them appearing once. Study donors comprised healthy, HIV-negative adults devoid of recent acute infection or vaccination. The CD4+ fraction was divided into a CD45RA+ naive subset and a CD45RA-negative memory subset. The V gene end was trimmed by 3 bases and the J gene end by 5 bases; junction bases not matched to a gene: 15. The CDR3 loop spans 17 amino acids. The germline gives CDR1 LGHNA, CDR2 YNFKEQ.

The sequence was collected from a man between 18 and 29 years old in good health. Some clones in this sample may be carry-over from other donors' samples. This sequence joins TRBV4-2 and TRBJ2-5, with 7 bases aligning to TRBD2. Sequenced sample: naive CD4+ T cells from PBMCs. Subset here: CD45RA+ positively selected. This chain's CDR3 is CASSHGSGNSPGETQYF. CDR3 coding DNA: TGTGCCAGCAGCCATGGGAGCGGGAACAGCCCGGGGGAGACCCAGTACTTC.